This T cell receptor (beta chain) was obtained from a study of technical replicates of blood from several donors. Germline V gives CDR1 SGHRS, CDR2 YFSETQ. Trimming stripped 0 bases from V and 3 bases from J, with 7 bases between. There are 14 residues in the CDR3. Produced via immunoSEQ multiplex PCR; TCRdb's table is partial and in-frame only. Of roughly 72,000 clones in the sample, around 90% were seen once. This TCR was recovered from a human donor in good health. V gene TRBV5-1 combines with J gene TRBJ2-1; possible D gene TRBD1, 6 bases. The sequenced sample consisted of T cells isolated from PBMCs. CDR3 region: CASSLDRVYNEQFF. The CDR3 DNA reads as TGCGCCAGCAGCTTGGACAGGGTCTACAATGAGCAGTTCTTC.